This T cell receptor beta chain emerged from a study of T cells in Graves' hyperthyroidism and ophthalmopathy. RNA transcripts served as the template for amplifying TCR beta CDR3 regions. TCR CDR3 regions were first amplified by RT-PCR with HTBI primers. TCRdb passed the multiplex PCR reads through MiXCR, listing each CDR3 protein once. The sample holds hundreds of thousands of distinct CDR3 sequences, around 24% seen once. The junction had 3 bases not matched to a gene; V was cut back by 3 bases and J by 5 bases. The CDR3 length is 13 residues. CDR1 is MDHEN and CDR2 is SYDVKM in the germline V gene. In this sample, this clonotype turned up many times.

The TCR comes from a woman aged 40 to 50 with Graves' ophthalmopathy. Sequencing was carried out using blood. The chain is built from TRBV28 and TRBJ1-2, with 7 bases fitting TRBD1. CDR3 in DNA: TGTGCCAGCAGTTTTACAGGGGCGTATGGCTACACCTTC. This encodes CASSFTGAYGYTF.